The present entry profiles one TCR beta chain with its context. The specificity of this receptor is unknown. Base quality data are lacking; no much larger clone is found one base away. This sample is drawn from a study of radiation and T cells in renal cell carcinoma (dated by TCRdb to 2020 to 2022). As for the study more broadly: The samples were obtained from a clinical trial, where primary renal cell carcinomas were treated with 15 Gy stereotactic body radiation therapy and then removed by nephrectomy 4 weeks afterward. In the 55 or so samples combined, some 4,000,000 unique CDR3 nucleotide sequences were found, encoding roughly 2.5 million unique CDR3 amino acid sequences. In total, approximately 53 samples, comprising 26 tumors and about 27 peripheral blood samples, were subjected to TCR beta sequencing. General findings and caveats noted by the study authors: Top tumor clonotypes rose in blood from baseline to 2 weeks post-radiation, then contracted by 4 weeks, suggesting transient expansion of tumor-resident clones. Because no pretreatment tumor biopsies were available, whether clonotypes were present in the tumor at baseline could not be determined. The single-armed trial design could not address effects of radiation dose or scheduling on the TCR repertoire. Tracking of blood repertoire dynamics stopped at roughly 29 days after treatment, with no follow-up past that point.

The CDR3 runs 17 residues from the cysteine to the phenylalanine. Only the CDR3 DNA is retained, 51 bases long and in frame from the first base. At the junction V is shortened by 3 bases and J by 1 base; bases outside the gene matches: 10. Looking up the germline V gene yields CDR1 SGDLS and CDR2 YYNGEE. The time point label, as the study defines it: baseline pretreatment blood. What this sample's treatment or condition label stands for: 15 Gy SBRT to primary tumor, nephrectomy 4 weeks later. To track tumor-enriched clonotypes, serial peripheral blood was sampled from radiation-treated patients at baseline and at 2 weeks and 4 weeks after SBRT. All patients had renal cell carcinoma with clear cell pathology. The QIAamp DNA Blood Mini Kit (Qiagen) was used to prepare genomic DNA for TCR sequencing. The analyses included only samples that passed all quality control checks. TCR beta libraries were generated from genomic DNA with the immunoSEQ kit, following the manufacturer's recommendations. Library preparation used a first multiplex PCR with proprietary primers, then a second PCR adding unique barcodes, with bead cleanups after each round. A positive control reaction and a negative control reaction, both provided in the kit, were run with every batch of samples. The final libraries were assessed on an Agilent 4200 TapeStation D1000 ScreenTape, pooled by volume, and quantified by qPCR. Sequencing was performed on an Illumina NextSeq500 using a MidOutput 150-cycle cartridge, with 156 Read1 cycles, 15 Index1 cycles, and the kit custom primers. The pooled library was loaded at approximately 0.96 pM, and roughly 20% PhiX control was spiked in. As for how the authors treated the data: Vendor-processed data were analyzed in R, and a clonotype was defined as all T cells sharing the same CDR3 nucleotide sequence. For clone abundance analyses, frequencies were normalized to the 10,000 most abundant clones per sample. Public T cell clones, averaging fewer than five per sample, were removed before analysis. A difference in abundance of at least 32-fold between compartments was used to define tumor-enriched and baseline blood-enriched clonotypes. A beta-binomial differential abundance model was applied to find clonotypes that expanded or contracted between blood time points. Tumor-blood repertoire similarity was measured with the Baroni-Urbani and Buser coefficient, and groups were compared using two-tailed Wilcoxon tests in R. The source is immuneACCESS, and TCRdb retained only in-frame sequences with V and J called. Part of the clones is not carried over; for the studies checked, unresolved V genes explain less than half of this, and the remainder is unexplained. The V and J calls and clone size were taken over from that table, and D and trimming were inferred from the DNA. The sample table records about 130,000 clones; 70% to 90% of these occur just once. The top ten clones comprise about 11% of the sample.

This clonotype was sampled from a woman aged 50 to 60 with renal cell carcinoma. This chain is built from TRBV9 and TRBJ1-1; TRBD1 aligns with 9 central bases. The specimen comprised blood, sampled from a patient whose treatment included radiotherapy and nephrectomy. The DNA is TGTGCCAGCAGCGCTTCCGGGACAGGGCTTCGGAACACTGAAGCTTTCTTT. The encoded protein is CASSASGTGLRNTEAFF.